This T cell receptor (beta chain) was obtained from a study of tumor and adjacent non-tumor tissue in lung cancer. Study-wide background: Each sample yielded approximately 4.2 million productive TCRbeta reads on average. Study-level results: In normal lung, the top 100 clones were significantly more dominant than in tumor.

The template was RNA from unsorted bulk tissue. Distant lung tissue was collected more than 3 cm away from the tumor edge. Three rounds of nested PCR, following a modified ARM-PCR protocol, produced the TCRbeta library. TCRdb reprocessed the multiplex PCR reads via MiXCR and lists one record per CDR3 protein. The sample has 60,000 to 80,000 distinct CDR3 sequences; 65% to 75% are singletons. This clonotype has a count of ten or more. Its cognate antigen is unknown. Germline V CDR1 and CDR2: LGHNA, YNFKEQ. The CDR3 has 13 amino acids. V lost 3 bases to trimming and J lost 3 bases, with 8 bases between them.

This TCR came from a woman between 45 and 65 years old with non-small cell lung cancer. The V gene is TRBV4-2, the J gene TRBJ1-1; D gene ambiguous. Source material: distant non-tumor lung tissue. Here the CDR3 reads CASSQDRYTEAFF. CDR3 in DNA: TGTGCCAGCAGCCAGGACCGGTACACTGAAGCTTTCTTT.